The subject of this entry is one TCR beta chain. Its antigen remains unidentified. These data are taken from a study of beta chain features in type 1 diabetes. Broader study findings: Shortening that was moderate but significant affected the TCRB CDR3s of Type 1 diabetes patients in all four CD4+ subsets.

V lost 2 bases to trimming and J lost 8 bases, with 9 bases between them. The CDR3 consists of 12 residues. Germline CDR1 and CDR2: SEHNR and FQNEAQ (reference sequence). The study reverse transcribed the entire isolated RNA, so it sequenced expressed TCRB transcripts. TCRdb's copy holds only in-frame clones and misses some; the assay was immunoSEQ multiplex PCR. In the table there are roughly 400,000 clones, 9.5% to 10% of which are singletons. The sequence derives from a man aged 25 to 40 with type 1 diabetes. The genes are TRBV7-9 and TRBJ1-2; D gene unclear. What was sequenced was central memory CD4+ T cells from blood. CDR3 sequence reads: CASSLTPGGYTF. Written as DNA, the CDR3 is TGTGCCAGCAGCTTAACGCCGGGGGGCTACACCTTC.